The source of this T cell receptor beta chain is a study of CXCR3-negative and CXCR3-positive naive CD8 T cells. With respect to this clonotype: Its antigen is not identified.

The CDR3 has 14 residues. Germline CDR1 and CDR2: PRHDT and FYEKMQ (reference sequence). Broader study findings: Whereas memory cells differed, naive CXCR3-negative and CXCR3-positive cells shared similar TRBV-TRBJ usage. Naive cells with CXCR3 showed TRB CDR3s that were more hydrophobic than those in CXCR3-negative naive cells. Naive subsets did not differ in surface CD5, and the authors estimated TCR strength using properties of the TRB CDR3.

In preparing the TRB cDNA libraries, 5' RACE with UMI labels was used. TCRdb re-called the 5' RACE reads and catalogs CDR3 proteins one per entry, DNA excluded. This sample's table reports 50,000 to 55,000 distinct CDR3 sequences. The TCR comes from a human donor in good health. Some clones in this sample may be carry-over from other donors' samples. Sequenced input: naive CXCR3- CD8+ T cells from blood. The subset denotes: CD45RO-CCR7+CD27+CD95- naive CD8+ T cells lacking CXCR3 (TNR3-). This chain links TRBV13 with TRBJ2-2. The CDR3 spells CASSLAQWTGELFF.